The 31 T cell receptor beta chains below were found in one sample sequenced in a study of control samples from healthy donors and cancer patients. Profiled with immunoSEQ multiplex PCR; TCRdb holds only in-frame clones, not every one. The sample lists 250,000 to 300,000 clones, around 79% seen once, with about an eighth in the top ten. Sequencing input: PBMCs. These receptors were collected from a woman aged 60-70 years with lung cancer.

CDR3 residues: CASSGTGPDTQYF. The CDR3 nucleotides read TGTGCCAGCAGTGGGACAGGGCCAGATACGCAGTATTTT. V gene TRBV2 combines with J gene TRBJ2-3; TRBD1 matches 8 bases. The CDR3 sequence is 13 residues long. CDR1 and CDR2 from the germline V gene are SNHLY and FYNNEI. The V gene end was trimmed by 4 bases and the J gene end by 4 bases; junction bases not matched to a gene: 1.

J is TRBJ1-6 and V is TRBV19; D gene ambiguous. CDR1 is LNHDA, CDR2 SQIVND, per germline (reference sequence). V was pared by 5 bases and J by 4 bases, with 9 bases between. The CDR3 has 14 amino acids. CDR3 loop: CASSAGQYNSPLHF. The CDR3 DNA reads TGTGCCAGTAGTGCCGGCCAATATAATTCACCCCTCCACTTT. The full variable domain, rest sourced from reference TRBV19 and TRBJ1-6, is DGGITQSPKYLFRKEGQNVTLSCEQNLNHDAMYWYRQDPGQGLRLIYYSQIVNDFQKGDIAEGYSVSREKKESFPLTVTSAQKNPTAFYLCASSAGQYNSPLHFGNGTRLTVT.

The chain is built from TRBV12-3 or TRBV12-4 and TRBJ1-6; a possible D gene is TRBD1 (5 bases). This CDR3 comprises 13 residues. V was shortened by 3 bases and J by 10 bases, with 10 bases between the two germline ends. CDR3 loop: CASSFGGFSPLHF. The CDR3 DNA is TGTGCCAGCAGTTTTGGGGGGTTCTCACCCCTCCACTTT.

This clone was counted only a few times. V gene TRBV5-1 combines with J gene TRBJ2-1; D tentatively reads TRBD1 or TRBD2 (6 bases each). CDR3 length: 18 residues. V gave up 1 base and J gave up 4 bases, with 21 bases separating them. Germline CDR1 is SGHRS and CDR2 is YFSETQ. The CDR3 bases are TGCGCCAGCAGCTTGTTCGGGGGCGCCGCGATGGGTTACAATGAGCAGTTCTTC. Translation gives CASSLFGGAAMGYNEQFF.

The chain links TRBV15 to TRBJ1-2; TRBD1 matches at 8 bases. Germline V lookup: CDR1 LNHNV, CDR2 YYDKDF (reference sequence). The CDR3 sequence is 15 residues long. Trimming removed 0 bases from V and 6 bases from J; junction bases left unmatched: 6. Here the CDR3 reads CATSRDPSGGDGYTF. The DNA of the CDR3 is TGTGCCACCAGCAGAGATCCCTCAGGGGGCGATGGCTACACCTTC. The variable domain in full, with the rest retrieved from reference TRBV15 and TRBJ1-2, is DAMVIQNPRYQVTQFGKPVTLSCSQTLNHNVMYWYQQKSSQAPKLLFHYYDKDFNNEADTPDNFQSRRPNTSFCFLDIRSPGLGDTAMYLCATSRDPSGGDGYTFGSGTRLTVV.

This rearrangement joins TRBV5-6 to TRBJ2-6; D possibly corresponds to TRBD1 (6 bases). This CDR3 is 17 amino acids long. Germline V CDR1 and CDR2: SGHDT, YYEEEE. V lost 2 bases and J lost 0, with 12 bases in between. CDR3 amino acids: CASSFWGLLSGANVLTF. DNA for the CDR3: TGTGCCAGCAGCTTTTGGGGGCTGCTCTCTGGGGCCAACGTCCTGACTTTC. The full variable domain, completed using reference TRBV5-6 and TRBJ2-6, is DAGVTQSPTHLIKTRGQQVTLRCSPKSGHDTVSWYQQALGQGPQFIFQYYEEEERQRGNFPDRFSGHQFPNYSSELNVNALLLGDSALYLCASSFWGLLSGANVLTFGAGSRLTVL.

V gene TRBV28 combines with J gene TRBJ2-7; tentative D call: TRBD2 (6 bases). This CDR3 spans 17 amino acids. The V gene's germline CDR1 is MDHEN and CDR2 SYDVKM. Deletions cut 3 bases from V and 3 bases from J, with 21 bases between. The CDR3 nucleotides are TGTGCCAGCAGTTTCTTAGACCTAGCGTCTGTGGACTACGAGCAGTACTTC. The encoded protein is CASSFLDLASVDYEQYF.

The chain joins TRBV6-5 to TRBJ1-2; D uncertain. CDR3 length equals 16 residues. V was clipped by 2 bases and J by 4 bases, with 17 bases between them. Germline CDR1 reads MNHEY; CDR2 reads SVGAGI. CDR3 nucleotide sequence: TGTGCCAGCAGTTACCGTTCGGGTCTCCCGGGCTATGGCTACACCTTC. Amino acids: CASSYRSGLPGYGYTF.

For the CDR3, the DNA is TGTGCCAGCAGCCCCGGGGGGGGGTCGTTCGGTCAGCCCCAGCATTTT. Its translation is CASSPGGGSFGQPQHF. The J gene is TRBJ1-5, the V gene TRBV7-9, with D perhaps matching TRBD1 (5 bases). The CDR3 length is 16 residues. V lost 5 bases and J 6 bases, leaving 20 bases between the germline ends. CDR1 and CDR2 (germline): SEHNR, FQNEAQ (reference sequence).

This chain links TRBV6-5 with TRBJ1-4; no reliable D call. There are 14 residues in the CDR3. The V end was cut by 7 bases, the J end by 0 bases, with 9 bases between. CDR1 is MNHEY, CDR2 SVGAGI, per germline. CDR3 amino acids: CASKVETTNEKLFF. In nucleotides, the CDR3 is TGTGCCAGCAAGGTGGAAACAACTAATGAAAAACTGTTTTTT.

The CDR3 protein is CASSLVGGRNEQYF. In DNA, the CDR3 is TGTGCCAGCAGTTTAGTAGGGGGGAGAAACGAGCAGTACTTC. The chain recombines TRBV28 with TRBJ2-7; either TRBD1 or TRBD2 may fit D (6 bases each). From germline, CDR1 is MDHEN and CDR2 SYDVKM. The CDR3 is 14 amino acids. V was trimmed by 2 bases and J by 5 bases, leaving 13 bases between them.

In its sample, this clone was seen a few times. V is TRBV24-1 and J is TRBJ2-1; TRBD2 is a possible D gene (6 bases). Per the germline V gene, CDR1 is KGHDR and CDR2 is SFDVKD. Trimming took 4 bases from V and 6 from J, leaving 15 bases between them. The CDR3 loop spans 15 amino acids. CDR3 sequence: CATSDRGTLLNEQFF. The CDR3 DNA reads TGTGCCACCAGTGACCGCGGGACCCTCCTCAATGAGCAGTTCTTC.

This clone was counted a single time. The V call is TRBV5-6, the J call TRBJ1-6; tentative D call: TRBD1 (6 bases). Germline V gene lookup returns CDR1 SGHDT and CDR2 YYEEEE. V was clipped by 2 bases and J by 8 bases, with 11 bases between them. This CDR3 is built from 14 residues. The CDR3 region has the DNA TGTGCCAGCAGCTTTGGCAGGGGTGATTCACCCCTCCACTTT. It codes for CASSFGRGDSPLHF.

The V gene is TRBV2, the J gene TRBJ2-1; tentatively, D is TRBD2 (6 bases). Deletions cut 4 bases from V and 8 bases from J, with 12 bases between. Germline V CDR1 and CDR2: SNHLY, FYNNEI. The CDR3 is 13 amino acids. The CDR3, as DNA: TGTGCCAGCAGTGTGGGGGGAATGGATGAGCAGTTCTTC. Its protein product is CASSVGGMDEQFF.

The chain recombines TRBV25-1 with TRBJ2-3; the D gene is possibly TRBD2 (6 bases). V lost 7 bases to trimming and J lost 3 bases, with 14 bases between them. CDR3 size: 14 residues. CDR1 MGHDK and CDR2 SYGVNS come from the germline V gene. The CDR3 coding sequence is TGTGCCAGCATTTGGAGGGCCGAGACAGATACGCAGTATTTT. Its translation is CASIWRAETDTQYF.

This clone has just a few counts. J is TRBJ2-5 and V is TRBV15; D gene unclear. Germline V gene lookup returns CDR1 LNHNV and CDR2 YYDKDF (reference sequence). The ends were cut back, 0 bases at V and 4 bases at J, with 6 bases in the middle. There are 13 residues in the CDR3. The CDR3 is CATSRDLGETQYF. CDR3 sequence (DNA): TGTGCCACCAGCAGAGATCTCGGAGAGACCCAGTACTTC.

The chain has TRBV12-3 or TRBV12-4 and TRBJ2-7; D ambiguous. With 2 bases removed from V and 2 bases from J, the gap between germline ends came to 7 bases. The CDR3 length is 13 residues. CDR3 region: CASSLIGAYEQYF. The CDR3 coding sequence is TGTGCCAGCAGTTTAATAGGAGCCTACGAGCAGTACTTC.

This clone was recorded a few times. This chain joins TRBV11-2 and TRBJ2-7, with D possibly being TRBD1 (6 bases). The CDR3 length is 17 residues. Germline assignment: CDR1 SGHAT and CDR2 FQNNGV. V was clipped by 3 bases and J by 2 bases, with 20 bases between them. CDR3 protein: CASSFGGSRDITYEQYF. For the CDR3, the DNA is TGTGCCAGCAGCTTTGGGGGATCCCGGGACATTACCTACGAGCAGTACTTC.

J is TRBJ1-3 and V is TRBV3-1 (or the pseudogene TRBV3-2); no definite D call. This CDR3 comprises 12 residues. Trimming took 5 bases from V and 3 from J, leaving 5 bases between them. CDR1 is LGHDT, CDR2 YNNKEL, per germline (reference sequence). The CDR3 reads CASSILGNTIYF. The CDR3 bases are TGTGCCAGCAGCATACTTGGAAACACCATATATTTT.

The chain links TRBV30 to TRBJ2-5, with 10 bases lining up with TRBD2. After removal of 4 bases from V and 5 bases from J, the junction contained 10 bases not matched to a gene. The CDR3 is 15 residues long. In germline, CDR1 is GTSNPN, CDR2 SVGIG (reference sequence). CDR3 nucleotides: TGTGCCTGGAAGGCTAGCGGGAGAGGGTATGAGACCCAGTACTTC. Protein: CAWKASGRGYETQYF.

V and J are TRBV7-9 and TRBJ1-3; D might be TRBD1 (5 bases). The CDR3 has 16 residues. The germline V and J ends were trimmed by 5 bases and 0 bases, with 14 bases remaining between them. Germline loops: CDR1 SEHNR, CDR2 FQNEAQ (reference sequence). The CDR3 region is CASSLGVMSSGNTIYF. In nucleotides, the CDR3 is TGTGCCAGCAGCCTAGGGGTGATGAGCTCTGGAAACACCATATATTTT.

The chain is built from TRBV18 and TRBJ1-6; no reliable D call. Trimming cost V 1 base and J 14 bases, with 12 bases left between them. The germline V gene has CDR1 KGHSH and CDR2 LQKENI. This CDR3 is 13 amino acids long. Here the CDR3 DNA reads TGTGCCAGCTCACCACTCCGGGATTCTACCCTCCACTTT. Its translation: CASSPLRDSTLHF.

The chain carries TRBV18 and TRBJ1-1, with D possibly TRBD1 on 5 matching bases. This CDR3 spans 16 amino acids. The V and J ends lost 4 bases and 4 bases respectively, with 19 bases between them. Germline V gives CDR1 KGHSH, CDR2 LQKENI. CDR3 bases: TGTGCCAGCTCACTTTCGACCCCGGGGACGGGCACTGAAGCTTTCTTT. It is translated as CASSLSTPGTGTEAFF. Full variable domain (outside the CDR3, taken from reference TRBV18 and TRBJ1-1): NAGVMQNPRHLVRRRGQEARLRCSPMKGHSHVYWYRQLPEEGLKFMVYLQKENIIDESGMPKERFSAEFPKEGPSILRIQQVVRGDSAAYFCASSLSTPGTGTEAFFGQGTRLTVV.

The V gene is TRBV11-2, the J gene TRBJ1-2; D gene uncertain. CDR1 is SGHAT and CDR2 is FQNNGV in the germline V gene. The CDR3 runs 13 residues. Between the trimmed V and J ends, which lost 4 bases and 7 bases, there was a span of 13 bases. CDR3 DNA sequence: TGTGCCAGCAGCTCAAACACCCTCGGTGGCTACACCTTC. This translates into CASSSNTLGGYTF.

Turning to this clone: This sample also contains other DNA sequences that code for the same CDR3. V gene TRBV29-1 combines with J gene TRBJ1-1, with D unclear. CDR1 is SQVTM and CDR2 is ANQGSEA in the germline V gene. Trimming took off 3 bases at V and 2 bases at J, with 7 bases between the two ends. This CDR3 comprises 12 residues. The DNA of the CDR3 is TGCAGCGTTGATCGGGGAAACACTGAAGCTTTCTTT. Translation gives CSVDRGNTEAFF.

The gene calls are TRBV6-5 and TRBJ2-2; D perhaps matches TRBD1 (5 bases). This CDR3 has 14 residues. Per the germline V gene, CDR1 is MNHEY and CDR2 is SVGAGI. V lost 7 bases to trimming and J lost 6 bases, with 15 bases between them. The CDR3 is CASNLVTVPGELFF. The CDR3 DNA reads TGTGCCAGCAATCTAGTGACAGTTCCCGGGGAGCTGTTTTTT.

The V gene is TRBV5-4, the J gene TRBJ1-1; D may be TRBD1 (5 bases). CDR3 length: 13 amino acids. V lost 1 base, J lost 6 bases, and 10 bases lay in between. The germline V gene encodes CDR1 SGHNT and CDR2 YYREEE (reference sequence). The CDR3 sequence is CASSLRGGSEAFF. CDR3 nucleotide sequence: TGTGCCAGCAGCTTGAGGGGAGGGTCTGAAGCTTTCTTT.

The CDR3 DNA reads TGTGCCAGCAGCTTGGGAGCGGGCAGTTATGGCTACACCTTC. Translation gives CASSLGAGSYGYTF. The chain combines TRBV5-6 with TRBJ1-2, with unresolved D. This CDR3 has 14 amino acids. V dropped 0 bases and J dropped 5 bases, with 11 bases sitting between them. In germline, CDR1 is SGHDT, CDR2 YYEEEE.

This clone has just one count. This chain joins TRBV6-2 or TRBV6-3 and TRBJ2-1; 15 nucleotides agree with TRBD2. The CDR3 totals 17 residues. With V trimmed by 0 bases and J by 10 bases, 7 bases remained unmatched. Germline V gives CDR1 MNHEY, CDR2 SVGEGT. This chain's CDR3 is CASSYSGLAGGLGEQFF. The CDR3 DNA reads TGTGCCAGCAGTTACTCCGGACTAGCGGGGGGGCTGGGGGAGCAGTTCTTC.

The rearrangement uses TRBV2 and TRBJ2-7; 9 bases are shared with TRBD1. Germline V gene lookup returns CDR1 SNHLY and CDR2 FYNNEI. The CDR3 spans 14 residues. V lost 6 bases to trimming and J lost 6 bases; unmatched junction nucleotides: 9. CDR3 bases: TGTGCCAGCAGCCCCGACAGGGGGTTAGGCGAGCAGTACTTC. This gives the protein CASSPDRGLGEQYF.

CDR3 in amino acids: CASSEGYGYTF. As DNA, the CDR3 is TGTGCCAGCAGTGAAGGCTATGGCTACACCTTC. This sequence joins TRBV2 and TRBJ1-2; D uncertain. With 1 base removed from V and 4 bases from J, the gap between germline ends came to 1 base. This CDR3 comprises 11 residues. Germline lookup yields CDR1 SNHLY and CDR2 FYNNEI.